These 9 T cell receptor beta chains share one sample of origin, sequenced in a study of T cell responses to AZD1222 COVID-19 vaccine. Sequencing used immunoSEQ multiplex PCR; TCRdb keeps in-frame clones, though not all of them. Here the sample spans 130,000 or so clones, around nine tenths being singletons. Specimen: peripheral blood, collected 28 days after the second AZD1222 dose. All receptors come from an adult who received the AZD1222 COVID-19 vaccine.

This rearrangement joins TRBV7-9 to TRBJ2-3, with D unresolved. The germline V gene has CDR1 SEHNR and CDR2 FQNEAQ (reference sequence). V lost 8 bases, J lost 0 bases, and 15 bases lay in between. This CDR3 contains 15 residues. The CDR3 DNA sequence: TGTGCCAGCCGACCCCCCAGCACTAGCACAGATACGCAGTATTTT. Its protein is CASRPPSTSTDTQYF.

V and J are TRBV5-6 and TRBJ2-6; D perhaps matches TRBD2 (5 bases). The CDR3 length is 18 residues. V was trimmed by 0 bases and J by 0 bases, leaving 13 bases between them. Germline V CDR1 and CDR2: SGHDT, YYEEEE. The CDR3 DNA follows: TGTGCCAGCAGCTTGGCTCGGGGAACTTTCTCTGGGGCCAACGTCCTGACTTTC. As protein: CASSLARGTFSGANVLTF.

The CDR3 bases are TGTGCCAGCAGCTTAGATCTCGCGGATAGCGAGCAGTACTTC. This encodes CASSLDLADSEQYF. The chain carries TRBV11-2 and TRBJ2-7; D is uncertain. CDR3 length equals 14 residues. Germline CDR1 is SGHAT and CDR2 is FQNNGV. Between the trimmed V and J ends, which lost 0 bases and 6 bases, there was a span of 12 bases.

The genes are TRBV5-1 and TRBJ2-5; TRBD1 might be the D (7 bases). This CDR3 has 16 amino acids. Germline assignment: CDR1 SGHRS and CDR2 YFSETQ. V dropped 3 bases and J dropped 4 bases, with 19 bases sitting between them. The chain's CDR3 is CASSWGDRGARETQYF. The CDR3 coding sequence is TGCGCCAGCAGCTGGGGGGACAGAGGAGCGAGAGAGACCCAGTACTTC.

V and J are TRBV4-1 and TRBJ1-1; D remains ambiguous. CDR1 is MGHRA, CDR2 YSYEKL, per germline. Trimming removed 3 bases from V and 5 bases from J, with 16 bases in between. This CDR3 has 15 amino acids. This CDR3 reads CASSQDSREGTEAFF. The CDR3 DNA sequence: TGCGCCAGCAGCCAGGATTCACGGGAAGGTACTGAAGCTTTCTTT.

CDR3 bases: TGTGCCAGCAGCCAAGCAGGACCGGGCGGGGGGTACGAGCAGTACTTC. Translation: CASSQAGPGGGYEQYF. The chain carries TRBV3-1 (or the pseudogene TRBV3-2) and TRBJ2-7; 8 nucleotides match TRBD2. V lost 1 base and J lost 4; bases outside the gene matches: 9. The length of the CDR3 is 16 residues. Germline CDR1 is LGHDT and CDR2 is YNNKEL (reference sequence).

This CDR3 reads CASSTEGQGAWAEAFF. CDR3 DNA sequence: TGTGCCAGCAGCACAGAGGGACAGGGGGCGTGGGCTGAAGCTTTCTTT. V and J are TRBV7-2 and TRBJ1-1; 12 positions agree with TRBD1. Per the germline V gene, CDR1 is SGHTA and CDR2 is FQGNSA. The CDR3 is made up of 16 amino acids. J gave up 6 bases and V 5 bases, and 10 bases lay outside the gene matches.

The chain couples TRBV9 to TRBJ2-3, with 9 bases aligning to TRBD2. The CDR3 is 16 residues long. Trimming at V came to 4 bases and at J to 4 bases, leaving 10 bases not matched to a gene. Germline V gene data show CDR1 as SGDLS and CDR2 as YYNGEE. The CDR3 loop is CASSFDSGGYADTQYF. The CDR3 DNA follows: TGTGCCAGCAGCTTCGATAGCGGGGGTTATGCAGATACGCAGTATTTT. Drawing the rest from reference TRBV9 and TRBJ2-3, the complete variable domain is DSGVTQTPKHLITATGQRVTLRCSPRSGDLSVYWYQQSLDQGLQFLIQYYNGEERAKGNILERFSAQQFPDLHSELNLSSLELGDSALYFCASSFDSGGYADTQYFGPGTRLTVL.

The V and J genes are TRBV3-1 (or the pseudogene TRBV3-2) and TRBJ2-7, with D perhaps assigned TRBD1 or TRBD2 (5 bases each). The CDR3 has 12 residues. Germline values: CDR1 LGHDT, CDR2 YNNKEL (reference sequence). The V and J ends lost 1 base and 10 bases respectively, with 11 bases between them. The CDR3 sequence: CASSQVGRDQYF. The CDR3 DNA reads TGTGCCAGCAGCCAAGTGGGCAGGGACCAGTACTTC.